The TCR beta chain under discussion was sequenced for a study of T cell responses to AZD1222 COVID-19 vaccine. General observations from the study: Donors were chiefly white British, with a greater number of females, and clonal diversity was perhaps underestimated. Vaccine-associated CD4 TCRs spanned spike, dominant at 160-218 and 743-854. Every sample of the repertoires postdated the peak T cell response.

Clones were read by immunoSEQ multiplex PCR, and TCRdb kept only the in-frame ones, dropping some. The data contain 150,000 to 200,000 clones, about 90% of them seen just once; the ten biggest clones take up around 2%. As regards this clone: No antigen is known for it.

The length of the CDR3 is 14 residues. V lost 5 bases and J lost 9, with 17 bases in between. The germline CDR1 and CDR2 sequences are LNHDA and SQIVND (reference sequence). Investigators merged groups given second doses at roughly 4 or roughly 12 weeks. The J gene is TRBJ2-1, the V gene TRBV19; D gene ambiguous. The sequence was collected from an adult who received the AZD1222 COVID-19 vaccine. The sample consisted of peripheral blood, taken 28 days after the second AZD1222 dose. CDR3 in DNA: TGTGCCAGTAGTTTCTCCCATGGTCCCAGTGAGCAGTTCTTC. Its translation is CASSFSHGPSEQFF.